One sample yielded the 7 T cell receptor beta chains listed below, sequenced in a study of early T cells in non-severe SARS-CoV-2 infection (dated by TCRdb to about 2021). The library was prepared using 5' RACE. Sequencing took place on a NextSeq 500. TCRdb reran the public reads through fastp at Q25 and MiXCR, keeping productive beta chains. Each CDR3 protein appears once, grouped with its most common genes and DNA. The sample profile shows about 71,000 distinct CDR3 sequences; approximately 13% of them were found once. About an eighth of the sample comes from the top ten. Sequencing was carried out using whole blood. The source is an adult who was a healthcare worker with PCR-confirmed SARS-CoV-2 infection or an uninfected control (not recorded which).

The chain is built from TRBV27 and TRBJ1-2; perhaps TRBD1 as D (6 bases). There are 15 residues in the CDR3. Looked up from germline, CDR1 is MNHEY and CDR2 is SMNVEV (reference sequence). V dropped 6 bases and J dropped 4 bases, with 18 bases sitting between them. CDR3 DNA sequence: TGTGCCAGCAGCCCCCCGGGGGGCGTTGGCTATGGCTACACCTTC. Translating gives CASSPPGGVGYGYTF.

V and J are TRBV9 and TRBJ1-5; TRBD1 aligns across 7 bases. The CDR3 is made up of 15 amino acids. Germline trimming cut 0 bases from V and 4 bases from J; bases unmatched to any gene: 4. Germline CDR1 SGDLS, CDR2 YYNGEE. CDR3 residues: CASSVGGTVNQPQHF. The CDR3 DNA sequence: TGTGCCAGCAGCGTAGGGGGGACAGTGAATCAGCCCCAGCATTTT.

This clonotype came up many times. V and J are TRBV6-1 and TRBJ1-5; D is undetermined. The CDR3 is 14 residues long. From germline, CDR1 is MNHNS and CDR2 SASEGT. The V end lost 1 base, the J end lost 5 bases, and 9 bases lay between the germline ends. This CDR3 is CASSEVELDQPQHF. CDR3 DNA sequence: TGTGCCAGCAGTGAAGTCGAATTAGATCAGCCCCAGCATTTT.

V gene TRBV3-1 combines with J gene TRBJ2-2; D not resolved. This CDR3 has 14 amino acids. The V and J ends lost 2 bases and 0 bases respectively, with 4 bases between them. Germline V gives CDR1 LGHDT, CDR2 YNNKEL (reference sequence). Written as DNA, the CDR3 is TGTGCCAGCAGCCAATCGGCGAACACCGGGGAGCTGTTTTTT. Amino acids: CASSQSANTGELFF.

Many counts were recorded for this clonotype. The chain joins TRBV6-5 to TRBJ1-6; D is uncertain. The CDR3 extends over 17 amino acids. The germline gives CDR1 MNHEY, CDR2 SVGAGI. V was clipped by 5 bases and J by 1 base, with 15 bases between them. CDR3 loop: CASSTTGRGSYNSPLHF. CDR3 nucleotide sequence: TGTGCCAGCAGTACGACGGGCCGAGGGTCCTATAATTCACCCCTCCACTTT.

This clonotype was detected only a few times. This sequence joins TRBV19 and TRBJ1-2; D is ambiguous. CDR3 length: 15 amino acids. Germline lookup yields CDR1 LNHDA and CDR2 SQIVND (reference sequence). V was trimmed by 7 bases and J by 4 bases, leaving 19 bases between them. The CDR3 nucleotides are TGTGCCAGTATCTCCTCAGAACTGAACATCTATGGCTACACCTTC. This encodes CASISSELNIYGYTF.

This chain connects TRBV12-3 or TRBV12-4 to TRBJ2-2, with D unresolved. V was pared by 6 bases and J by 5 bases, with 16 bases between. The CDR3 has 15 residues. The CDR3 DNA reads TGTGCCAGCAGACCGGGCGTGCGGCTAACCGGGGAGCTGTTTTTT. Its protein is CASRPGVRLTGELFF.